The rows below give T cell receptor beta chains drawn from one sample of a study. TCRdb used MiXCR to reprocess the RT-PCR reads, holding one entry per CDR3 protein. The sample lists fewer than 800,000 distinct CDR3 sequences, about 14% occurring once. The sequenced sample was memory CD4+ T cells from blood. The receptors here all came from a female donor in good health, serving as a healthy control. CDR3s include the opening cysteine and the closing phenylalanine or tryptophan. The order of the fields is CDR3 DNA, CDR3 protein, V gene, J gene, clone size, D gene. A D gene is named only where the DNA matches it firmly. Some rows mark clone size as missing; the rest say once, few, many or name a class of expanded clone.

TGTGCCAGCTCACCACCGACGGGAGTTTCAGGGGAGCAGTACTTC	CASSPPTGVSGEQYF	TRBV18	TRBJ2-7	few	-
TGCAGTGCTAGGGACGTGACTGGGGCCAACGTCCTGACTTTC	CSARDVTGANVLTF	TRBV20-1	TRBJ2-6	few	-
TGTGCCAGCTCACCTTTTCCTCCCGGACAGGGTACGACCGAGCAGTACTTC	CASSPFPPGQGTTEQYF	TRBV18	TRBJ2-7	-	TRBD1
TGTGCCAGCAGTTTAGGCAGTTTGGGCTACACCTTC	CASSLGSLGYTF	TRBV12-3/TRBV12-4	TRBJ1-2	-	-
TGTGCCAGCAGCGCATTACAGGGGGCAGGAGGAAACACCATATATTTT	CASSALQGAGGNTIYF	TRBV7-2	TRBJ1-3	few	TRBD1
TGTGCCAGCAGCCGCTGGCGGACTAGCACAGATACGCAGTATTTT	CASSRWRTSTDTQYF	TRBV7-3	TRBJ2-3	-	-
TGTGCCAGCAGCTTAGCAGGGGCAATCAATCAGCCCCAGCATTTT	CASSLAGAINQPQHF	TRBV7-2	TRBJ1-5	-	-
TGCGCCAGCAGCCAGGGGACAGTCGAGTATGGCTACACCTTC	CASSQGTVEYGYTF	TRBV4-1	TRBJ1-2	-	TRBD1
TGTGCCAGCACCTCACGGACTCGCGAGGGTAACGAGCAGTACTTC	CASTSRTREGNEQYF	TRBV12-3/TRBV12-4	TRBJ2-7	many	-
TGTGCCAGCAGCGGCGCCAGAGCGGAAGCCTATGGCTACACCTTC	CASSGARAEAYGYTF	TRBV7-2	TRBJ1-2	few	-
TGTGCCAGCAGCGTAGGGCCAGCGGGAGGGCCAGGGGAGACCCAGTACTTC	CASSVGPAGGPGETQYF	TRBV9	TRBJ2-5	-	TRBD2
TGTGCCAGCAGTGAATGGGGCGGAGGGGAGACCCAGTACTTC	CASSEWGGGETQYF	TRBV2	TRBJ2-5	once	-
TGTGCCAGCAGCCAGTGGATAGGTTCGCCCCTCCACTTT	CASSQWIGSPLHF	TRBV3-1	TRBJ1-6	many	-
TGTGCCAGCAGCTTTGGAAAGCTAGCCGAAGATGAGCAGTTCTTC	CASSFGKLAEDEQFF	TRBV5-6	TRBJ2-1	many	-
TGCAGCGTCGGACTAGCGCAAGAGACCCAGTACTTC	CSVGLAQETQYF	TRBV29-1	TRBJ2-5	many	TRBD2
TGCAGTGCTCCACGGACAGGGAGGTCCTACAATGAGCAGTTCTTC	CSAPRTGRSYNEQFF	TRBV20-1	TRBJ2-1	many	TRBD1
TGTGCCAGCAGTTACGTCCAGGGGGCTGGAGAGACCCAGTACTTC	CASSYVQGAGETQYF	TRBV6-2/TRBV6-3	TRBJ2-5	few	TRBD1
TGCAGTGCTAGAGAGGCGACAGGCGGAAATGAAAAACTGTTTTTT	CSAREATGGNEKLFF	TRBV20-1	TRBJ1-4	few	-
TGTGCCAGCAGTTACTCCCCTGACGGACGTAACTATGGCTACACCTTC	CASSYSPDGRNYGYTF	TRBV6-5	TRBJ1-2	-	-
TGTGCCACCAGTGATTGGACAGGGCAATTCTATGGCTACACCTTC	CATSDWTGQFYGYTF	TRBV24-1	TRBJ1-2	few	TRBD1
TGTGCCAGCAGTAGGACCGCATCCGGGGCTGGGGGCAATCAGCCCCAGCATTTT	CASSRTASGAGGNQPQHF	TRBV5-5	TRBJ1-5	many	-
TGTGCCACCAGCAGAGGGGGGGACGGAGATCAGCCCCAGCATTTT	CATSRGGDGDQPQHF	TRBV15	TRBJ1-5	-	-
TGTGCCAGCAGGGGGGACAGGGGTTACACTGAAGCTTTCTTT	CASRGDRGYTEAFF	TRBV27	TRBJ1-1	few	TRBD1
TGTGCCACCAGCAGAGCAAGGACTAGCGGGAGGTCCTACGAGCAGTACTTC	CATSRARTSGRSYEQYF	TRBV15	TRBJ2-7	few	TRBD2
TGTGCCAGCAGCCAGCAAGAAAGGCCGAACTATGGCTACACCTTC	CASSQQERPNYGYTF	TRBV7-2	TRBJ1-2	-	-
TGTGCCAGCTCACCCCCGGGACATACGAACACTGAAGCTTTCTTT	CASSPPGHTNTEAFF	TRBV18	TRBJ1-1	-	-
TGTGCCAGCAGCCAAGACGACACTGAAGCTTTCTTT	CASSQDDTEAFF	TRBV3-1	TRBJ1-1	-	-
TGCAGTGCTGATCCAAGGGAGGGTGAAGCTTTCTTT	CSADPREGEAFF	TRBV20-1	TRBJ1-1	-	-
TGCGCCAGCAGCTTGGCCAATAGCGGGGGTTACAATGAGCAGTTCTTC	CASSLANSGGYNEQFF	TRBV5-1	TRBJ2-1	many	TRBD2
TGTGCCAGCAGTTCCGGGGTTCATAATTCACCCCTCCACTTT	CASSSGVHNSPLHF	TRBV12-3/TRBV12-4	TRBJ1-6	many	-
TGCAGTGCGCACATCGGGGCGGGGAATGAGCAGTTCTTC	CSAHIGAGNEQFF	TRBV20-1	TRBJ2-1	few	-
TGCAGCGTTAGAGAACGGACAGATACGCAGTATTTT	CSVRERTDTQYF	TRBV29-1	TRBJ2-3	few	-